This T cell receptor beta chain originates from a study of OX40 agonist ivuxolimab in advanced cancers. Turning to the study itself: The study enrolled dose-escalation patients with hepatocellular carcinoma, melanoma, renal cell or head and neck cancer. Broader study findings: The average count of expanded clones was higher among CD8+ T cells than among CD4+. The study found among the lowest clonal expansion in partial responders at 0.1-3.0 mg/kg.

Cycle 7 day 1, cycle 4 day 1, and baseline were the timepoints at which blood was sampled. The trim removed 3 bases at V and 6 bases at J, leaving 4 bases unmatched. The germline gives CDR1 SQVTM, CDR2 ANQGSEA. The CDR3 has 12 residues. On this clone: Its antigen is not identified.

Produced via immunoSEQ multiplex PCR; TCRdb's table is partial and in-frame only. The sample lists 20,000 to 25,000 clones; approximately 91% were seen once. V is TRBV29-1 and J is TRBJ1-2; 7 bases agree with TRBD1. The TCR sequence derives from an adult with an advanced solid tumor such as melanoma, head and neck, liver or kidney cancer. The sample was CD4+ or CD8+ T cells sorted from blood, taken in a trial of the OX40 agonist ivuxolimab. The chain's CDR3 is CSVDRGGNGYTF. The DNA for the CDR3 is TGCAGCGTTGACAGGGGGGGGAATGGCTACACCTTC. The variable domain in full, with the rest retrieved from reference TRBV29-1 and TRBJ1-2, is SAVISQKPSRDICQRGTSLTIQCQVDSQVTMMFWYRQQPGQSLTLIATANQGSEATYESGFVIDKFPISRPNLTFSTLTVSNMSPEDSSIYLCSVDRGGNGYTFGSGTRLTVV.